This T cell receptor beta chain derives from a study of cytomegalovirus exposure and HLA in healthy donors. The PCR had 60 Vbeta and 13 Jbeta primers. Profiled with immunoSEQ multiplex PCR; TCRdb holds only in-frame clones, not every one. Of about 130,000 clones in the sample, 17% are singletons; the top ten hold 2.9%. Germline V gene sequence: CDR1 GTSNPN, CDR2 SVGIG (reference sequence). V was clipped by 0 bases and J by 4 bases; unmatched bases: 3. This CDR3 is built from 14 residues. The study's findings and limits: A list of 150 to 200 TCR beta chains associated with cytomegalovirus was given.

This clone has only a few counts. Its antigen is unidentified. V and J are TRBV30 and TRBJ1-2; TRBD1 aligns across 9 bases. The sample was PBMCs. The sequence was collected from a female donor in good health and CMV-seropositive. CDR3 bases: TGTGCCTGGAGTGTAACAGGGGGCATCTATGGCTACACCTTC. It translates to CAWSVTGGIYGYTF.